This record concerns one T cell receptor (beta chain) sequence. Its antigen is not known. The CDR3 length is 12 residues. The V end was cut by 7 bases, the J end by 7 bases, with 13 bases between. Germline CDR1 SNHLY, CDR2 FYNNEI. Every patient had relapsed following autologous stem cell transplantation, and cohorts differed in brentuximab vedotin exposure. Measured with immunoSEQ multiplex PCR; TCRdb has only the in-frame clones, and not every one. The sample carries around 31,000 clones, 70% to 85% recorded once. This entry belongs to a study of PD-1 blockade in classical Hodgkin lymphoma. Notes on the study in general: Reported baseline diversity: healthy donors highest, relapsed/refractory patients lowest.

This clonotype was obtained from a human donor with classical Hodgkin lymphoma. V is TRBV2 and J is TRBJ1-2, with a weak D call TRBD1 (6 bases). Here the sequenced sample was peripheral blood mononuclear cells (PBMCs), taken before the second cycle of nivolumab. The CDR3 DNA is TGTGCCAGCATCCCCGAGGGGGTTGGCTACACCTTC. This sequence encodes CASIPEGVGYTF.